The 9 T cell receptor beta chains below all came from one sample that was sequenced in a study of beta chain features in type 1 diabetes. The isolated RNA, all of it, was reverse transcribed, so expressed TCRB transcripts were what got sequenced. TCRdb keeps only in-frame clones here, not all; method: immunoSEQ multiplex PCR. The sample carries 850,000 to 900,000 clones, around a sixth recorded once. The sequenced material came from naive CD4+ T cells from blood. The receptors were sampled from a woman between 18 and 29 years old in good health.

The CDR3 DNA reads as TGTGCCAGCAGCTCAAACAGGGTCGGGAATCAGCCCCAGCATTTT. This gives the protein CASSSNRVGNQPQHF. This chain connects TRBV7-2 to TRBJ1-5, with D perhaps matching TRBD1 (6 bases). CDR1 and CDR2 (germline): SGHTA, FQGNSA. V lost 4 bases, J lost 4 bases, and 14 bases lay in between. This CDR3 is built from 15 residues.

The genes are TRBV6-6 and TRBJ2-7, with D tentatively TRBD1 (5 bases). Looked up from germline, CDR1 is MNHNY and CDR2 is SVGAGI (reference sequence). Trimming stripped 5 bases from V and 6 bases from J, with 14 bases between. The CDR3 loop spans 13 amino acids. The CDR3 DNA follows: TGTGCCAGCAGTCGCAGGGTGGACGGCGAGCAGTACTTC. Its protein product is CASSRRVDGEQYF.

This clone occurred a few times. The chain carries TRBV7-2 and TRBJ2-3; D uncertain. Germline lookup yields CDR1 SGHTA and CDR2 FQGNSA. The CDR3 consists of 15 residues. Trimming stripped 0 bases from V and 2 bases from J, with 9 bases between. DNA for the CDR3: TGTGCCAGCAGCTTAGCGGGCTGGGACACAGATACGCAGTATTTT. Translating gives CASSLAGWDTDTQYF.

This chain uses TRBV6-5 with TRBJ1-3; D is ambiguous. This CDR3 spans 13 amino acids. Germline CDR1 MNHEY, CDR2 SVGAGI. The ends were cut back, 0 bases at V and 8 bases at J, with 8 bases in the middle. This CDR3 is CASSYSRLDTIYF. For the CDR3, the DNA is TGTGCCAGCAGTTACTCGAGGTTGGACACCATATATTTT.

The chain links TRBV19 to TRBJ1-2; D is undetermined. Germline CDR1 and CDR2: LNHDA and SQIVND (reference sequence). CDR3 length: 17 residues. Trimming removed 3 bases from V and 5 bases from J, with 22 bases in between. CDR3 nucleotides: TGTGCCAGTAGTATTTCCGGGGTCTACCCCGGGGAGTATGGCTACACCTTC. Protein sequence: CASSISGVYPGEYGYTF.

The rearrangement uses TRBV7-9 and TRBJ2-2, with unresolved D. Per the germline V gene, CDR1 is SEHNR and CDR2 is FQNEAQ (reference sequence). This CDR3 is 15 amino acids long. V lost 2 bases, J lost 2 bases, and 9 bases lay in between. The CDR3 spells CASSLRFSNTGELFF. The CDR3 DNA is TGTGCCAGCAGCTTACGATTTAGCAACACCGGGGAGCTGTTTTTT.

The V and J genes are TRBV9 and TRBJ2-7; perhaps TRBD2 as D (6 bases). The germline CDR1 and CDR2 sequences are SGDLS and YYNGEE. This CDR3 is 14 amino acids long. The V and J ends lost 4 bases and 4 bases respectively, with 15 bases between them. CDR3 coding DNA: TGTGCCAGCAGCATATCTAGCGAGGGATACGAGCAGTACTTC. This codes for CASSISSEGYEQYF.

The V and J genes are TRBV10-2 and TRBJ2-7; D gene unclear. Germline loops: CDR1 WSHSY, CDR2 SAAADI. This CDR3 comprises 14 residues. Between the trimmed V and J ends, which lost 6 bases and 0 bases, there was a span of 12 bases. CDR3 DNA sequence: TGCGCCAGCAGCCCGTATACGATCTCCTACGAGCAGTACTTC. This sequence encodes CASSPYTISYEQYF.

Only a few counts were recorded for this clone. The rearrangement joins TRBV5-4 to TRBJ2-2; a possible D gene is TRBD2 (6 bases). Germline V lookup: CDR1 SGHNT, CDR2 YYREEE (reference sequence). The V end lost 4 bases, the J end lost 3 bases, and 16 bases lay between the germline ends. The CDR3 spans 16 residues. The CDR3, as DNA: TGTGCCAGCAGCAGAGAACCGGGACTGGACACCGGGGAGCTGTTTTTT. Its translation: CASSREPGLDTGELFF.